This T cell receptor (beta chain) was documented in a study of blood T cells in healthy people across ages. Study results and limitations: Measured against age, TCR beta diversity per million T cells decreased in a roughly linear manner. It was found that TCR beta diversity correlated strongly with the percentage of naive T cells.

A J-beta primer mix and a sample-barcoded 5' primer were used in a second PCR of roughly 7 to 12 cycles. A template-switch adaptor with 12 random nucleotides tagged each cDNA molecule. TCRdb passed the 5' RACE reads through MiXCR, listing each CDR3 protein once. The data contain about a million distinct CDR3 sequences, 35% to 40% of them singletons. In its sample, this clonotype was seen a few times. No antigen is known for it. Looked up from germline, CDR1 is DFQATT and CDR2 is SNEGSKA (reference sequence). Trimming took 1 base from V and 5 from J; bases not matched to a gene: 10. The CDR3 covers 15 residues. Each sample used at least 6 million PBMCs.

This rearrangement joins TRBV20-1 to TRBJ1-2; 7 positions match TRBD1. The source material was blood. This TCR derives from a man aged 18 to 29 in good health. As DNA, the CDR3 is TGCAGTGCTAGAGGGGGATACAGGGGAGGGTATGGCTACACCTTC. This codes for CSARGGYRGGYGYTF.